Listed below are T cell receptor beta chains from one sample, sequenced in a study of shared T cell receptors in the human thymus. Produced via immunoSEQ multiplex PCR; TCRdb's table is partial and in-frame only. The sample lists about 730,000 clones; 70% to 90% were seen once. These same data were also listed under a study on human thymus T cells.

Sequenced input: thymocytes. These receptors all come from a girl in the first two years of life with a congenital heart defect. CDR3s include the opening cysteine and the closing phenylalanine or tryptophan. D genes are given only for firm matches. The listing skips clone size in some rows; elsewhere it reads once, few, many or a size class.

DNA,CDR3,size,V,J,D,length
TGCGCCAGCAGCCAAGTGTGGACAGGGGGCCGGAGAGGTGAAAAACTGTTTTTT,CASSQVWTGGRRGEKLFF,-,TRBV4-3,TRBJ1-4,TRBD1,18
TGTGCCAGCAGCGTAGTATCCGCGTCACCCCTCCACTTT,CASSVVSASPLHF,-,TRBV9,TRBJ1-6,-,13
TGTGCCAGCAGTAACAGGGGTTTAATGAACACTGAAGCTTTCTTT,CASSNRGLMNTEAFF,-,TRBV28,TRBJ1-1,TRBD1,15
TGTGCCAGCAGTGAACAGCGGCAGGGGAACTCACCCCTCCACTTT,CASSEQRQGNSPLHF,-,TRBV2,TRBJ1-6,-,15
TGTGCCAGCAGCTTGGGCATTGGCCAGACTAATGAAAAACTGTTTTTT,CASSLGIGQTNEKLFF,-,TRBV7-2,TRBJ1-4,-,16
TGCGCCAGCTCCGGGTCCCAGAACACCGGGGAGCTGTTTTTT,CASSGSQNTGELFF,-,TRBV5-1,TRBJ2-2,-,14
TGTGCCAGCAGTTCTCCAGGGAACCTTAACTATGGCTACACCTTC,CASSSPGNLNYGYTF,-,TRBV6-5,TRBJ1-2,-,15
TGCAGCGTTGAAGAATATGACCCGGGGGTCACTGAAGCTTTCTTT,CSVEEYDPGVTEAFF,-,TRBV29-1,TRBJ1-1,-,15
TGTGCCAGCAGTGGTCGAACAGGGGAAGTAAGCTATGGCTACACCTTC,CASSGRTGEVSYGYTF,-,TRBV6-1,TRBJ1-2,TRBD1,16
TGTGCCAGCAGCTTCAGTTGGACAGGGGTAGGGTACGAGCAGTACTTC,CASSFSWTGVGYEQYF,-,TRBV7-9,TRBJ2-7,TRBD1,16
TGTGCCAGCAGCTTCTTAAACTATGGCTACACCTTC,CASSFLNYGYTF,-,TRBV5-6,TRBJ1-2,-,12
TGTGCCAGCAGCCAAGATATGATGAACCCGGGACAGGGGTACTACGAGCAGTACTTC,CASSQDMMNPGQGYYEQYF,-,TRBV4-2,TRBJ2-7,TRBD1,19
TGTGCCAGTAGTGGTGACAGCCTGGAGACCCAGTACTTC,CASSGDSLETQYF,-,TRBV19,TRBJ2-5,-,13
TGTGCCTCCCGATCGCGACAGGAACATAATTCACCCCTCCACTTT,CASRSRQEHNSPLHF,-,TRBV30,TRBJ1-6,-,15
TGTGCCAGCAGCGGGACAGGGGAAAGAGGGGCCTCCTACGAGCAGTACTTC,CASSGTGERGASYEQYF,-,TRBV27,TRBJ2-7,TRBD1,17
TGTGCCAGCGGCTACTCCGGGGGGTACCAAGAGACCCAGTACTTC,CASGYSGGYQETQYF,-,TRBV7-9,TRBJ2-5,TRBD2,15
TGTGCCAGCAGTGAAGGGGGGAGGGACACTGAAGCTTTCTTT,CASSEGGRDTEAFF,-,TRBV25-1,TRBJ1-1,-,14
TGCGCCAGCAGCCTTAGAACGACAGGGTGGTATCCACATCCCTACGAGCAGTACTTC,CASSLRTTGWYPHPYEQYF,-,TRBV4-1,TRBJ2-7,TRBD1,19
TGTGCCAGTAGTCCGGGGGCGGGACAGGGGGCGAGTGGCTACACCTTC,CASSPGAGQGASGYTF,-,TRBV19,TRBJ1-2,TRBD1,16
TGTGCCAGCAGTTACACAACCTCCACAATTGAAGCTTTCTTT,CASSYTTSTIEAFF,-,TRBV6-5,TRBJ1-1,-,14
TGTGCCAGCAGCTTAGTATGGGACAGGGGGCGCCCCACTGAAGCTTTCTTT,CASSLVWDRGRPTEAFF,once,TRBV7-4,TRBJ1-1,TRBD1,17
TGTGCTAGTGGTTTCCGGTTGTTCCAAAACACTGAAGCTTTCTTT,CASGFRLFQNTEAFF,-,TRBV12-5,TRBJ1-1,-,15
TGTGCCACCAGCAGGGCCAGGGGTTATAGCAATCAGCCCCAGCATTTT,CATSRARGYSNQPQHF,-,TRBV15,TRBJ1-5,-,16
TGCGCCAGCAGCTTGCTTGGGACAGGCAACACTGAAGCTTTCTTT,CASSLLGTGNTEAFF,-,TRBV5-1,TRBJ1-1,TRBD1,15
TGTGCCAGCAGCGCCGACAAGCAAGAGACCCAGTACTTC,CASSADKQETQYF,-,TRBV11-2,TRBJ2-5,-,13
TGTGCCAGCAATCACAGGGGGTGGGAGACCCAGTACTTC,CASNHRGWETQYF,-,TRBV25-1,TRBJ2-5,TRBD1,13
TGTGCCAGCAGTTACACGTTCGAGGGGGAGCTGTTTTTT,CASSYTFEGELFF,-,TRBV6-6,TRBJ2-2,-,13